This is a list of T cell receptor beta chains from one sample in a study of regulatory T cells in long-lasting Graves disease. TCRdb independently ran MiXCR on the multiplex PCR reads; one entry per CDR3 protein. The table has 400,000 to 500,000 distinct CDR3 sequences, 20% to 25% seen once. This material consisted of peripheral blood mononuclear cells (PBMCs), taken when the disease was refractory, from a patient treated with antithyroid drugs. Every receptor here comes from a female donor with Graves disease. Each CDR3 is given with its conserved first and last residue. D genes are given only for firm matches. Clone size, where shown, is once, few, many, or a class for clones that have expanded.

>TRBJ2-7|16|few|TRBV7-9|-
TGTGCCAGCAGCTTTTGGGGCAGGGGAGGATCCTACGAGCAGTACTTC
CASSFWGRGGSYEQYF
>TRBJ1-2|14|many|TRBV11-2|-
TGTGCCAGCAGCTCCCCGGACAGAATCTATGGCTACACCTTC
CASSSPDRIYGYTF
>TRBJ2-7|15|many|TRBV29-1|TRBD2
TGCAGCGTAATTACGGGACTAGCGGGCGGCTACGAGCAGTACTTC
CSVITGLAGGYEQYF
>TRBJ2-7|16|many|TRBV28|-
TGTGCCAGCAGTTTAGGGACAACAGGGAACTACTACGAGCAGTACTTC
CASSLGTTGNYYEQYF
>TRBJ2-7|14|many|TRBV6-9|-
TGTGCCAGCAGTTCCCGCCGGGAGCCGCTAGAGCAGTACTTC
CASSSRREPLEQYF
>TRBJ2-5|14|-|TRBV28|-
TGTGCCAGCAGTTTAGGGGGGCTAGCAGAGACCCAGTACTTC
CASSLGGLAETQYF
>TRBJ2-7|15|many|TRBV2|-
TGTGCCAGCAGTCAGACAGTCCAAGCCACCCACGAGCAGTACTTC
CASSQTVQATHEQYF
>TRBJ1-1|12|few|TRBV30|-
TGTGCCTGGGGACGGCTTAACACTGAAGCTTTCTTT
CAWGRLNTEAFF
>TRBJ2-7|14|many|TRBV2|-
TGTGCCAGCAGTGAAGCGGGACAACCCTACGAGCAGTACTTC
CASSEAGQPYEQYF
>TRBJ2-5|13|many|TRBV6-2/TRBV6-3|-
TGTGCCAGCAGTTATACTACACAAGAGACCCAGTACTTC
CASSYTTQETQYF
>TRBJ1-2|12|few|TRBV19|-
TGTGCCTCAAACGGGGGGTTTGGGGGCTACACCTTC
CASNGGFGGYTF
>TRBJ1-6|15|-|TRBV5-1|-
TGCGCCAGCAGCCCAATCGGCAGGGTCAATTCACCCCTCCACTTT
CASSPIGRVNSPLHF
>TRBJ1-1|14|many|TRBV5-1|-
TGCGCCAGCAGCTTACAGGGTTATAACACTGAAGCTTTCTTT
CASSLQGYNTEAFF
>TRBJ2-7|13|few|TRBV29-1|TRBD1
TGCAGCGTTAGGGACAGGGGGACCTACGAGCAGTACTTC
CSVRDRGTYEQYF
>TRBJ2-1|13|many|TRBV7-3|-
TGTGCCAGCAGCTTGACCGGGTACAATGAGCAGTTCTTC
CASSLTGYNEQFF
>TRBJ1-2|13|-|TRBV30|-
TGTGCCTGGAGTAAAGGGGCTAACTATGGCTACACCTTC
CAWSKGANYGYTF
>TRBJ2-5|17|few|TRBV5-1|TRBD2
TGCGCCAGCAGCTTGGGACTAGCGGGGGCACTCACGGAGACCCAGTACTTC
CASSLGLAGALTETQYF
>TRBJ2-1|16|many|TRBV28|TRBD1
TGTGCCAGCAGTTTATTACAGGGGGCATCCTACAATGAGCAGTTCTTC
CASSLLQGASYNEQFF
>TRBJ2-7|15|-|TRBV20-1|TRBD2
TGCGGTGCTAGAGATATGCGGGGGGCGGAGTACGAGCAGTACTTC
CGARDMRGAEYEQYF
>TRBJ2-5|15|few|TRBV4-2|TRBD2
TGTGCCAGCAGCCAAACTCTCCGGGGGGAAGAGACCCAGTACTTC
CASSQTLRGEETQYF
>TRBJ2-5|14|-|TRBV18|-
TGTGCCAGCTCACCACCTTCCAACCAAGAGACCCAGTACTTC
CASSPPSNQETQYF
>TRBJ1-5|14|-|TRBV20-1|-
TGCAGTGCATCGGGGGGGGCCGGTAATCAGCCCCAGCATTTT
CSASGGAGNQPQHF
>TRBJ1-1|12|few|TRBV19|-
TGTGCCAGTAGCATGGGACCTAGTGAAGCTTTCTTT
CASSMGPSEAFF
>TRBJ1-5|15|-|TRBV5-1|-
TGCGCCAGCAGCTTGGGGGACGGATTAAATCAGCCCCAGCATTTT
CASSLGDGLNQPQHF
>TRBJ2-3|17|once|TRBV27|TRBD2
TGTGCCAGCAGTTCGCGGCGGGGGGCACCTAGCACAGATACGCAGTATTTT
CASSSRRGAPSTDTQYF
>TRBJ2-7|16|-|TRBV9|-
TGTGCCAGCAGCCCATATGGAGGGGGGGGAGGCTACGAGCAGTACTTC
CASSPYGGGGGYEQYF
>TRBJ1-1|15|many|TRBV28|TRBD1
TGTGCCAGCAGTATAGGACAGGGCGGGGGAACTGAAGCTTTCTTT
CASSIGQGGGTEAFF
>TRBJ2-7|13|few|TRBV5-6|-
TGTGCCAGCAGCTTGGGAATCCCGGGGGAGCAGTACTTC
CASSLGIPGEQYF
>TRBJ1-5|18|-|TRBV3-1|-
TGTGCCAGCAGCCACCCCAGAGCTCCCTTCCGAGGGAATCAGCCCCAGCATTTT
CASSHPRAPFRGNQPQHF
>TRBJ1-4|14|many|TRBV7-9|-
TGTGCCAGCAGCTTAGAGGCAGATAATGAAAAACTGTTTTTT
CASSLEADNEKLFF
>TRBJ1-3|16|once|TRBV5-1|TRBD1
TGCGCCAGCAGCTTGGGGACAGGGTTCTCTGGAAACACCATATATTTT
CASSLGTGFSGNTIYF
>TRBJ2-7|15|many|TRBV11-1|TRBD1
TGTGCCAGCAGCCTCTCCGGGACAGGGGGGTACGAGCAGTACTTC
CASSLSGTGGYEQYF
>TRBJ2-1|12|few|TRBV10-2|TRBD1
TGCGCCAGCAGAGGGACAGCTAATGAGCAGTTCTTC
CASRGTANEQFF
>TRBJ2-7|12|many|TRBV27|-
TGTGCCAGCAGTCTACCCTTTCGCGAGCAGTACTTC
CASSLPFREQYF
>TRBJ2-7|14|-|TRBV9|-
TGTGCCAGCAGCGTAGGGGTAGACTCCTACGAGCAGTACTTC
CASSVGVDSYEQYF
>TRBJ2-2|15|few|TRBV5-8|-
TGTGCCAGCCACCCCGGGGCAGCGAACACCGGGGAGCTGTTTTTT
CASHPGAANTGELFF
>TRBJ2-7|15|-|TRBV6-2/TRBV6-3|TRBD2
TGTGCCAGCAGTCGCTCACTAGCGGTCTCCTACGAGCAGTACTTC
CASSRSLAVSYEQYF
>TRBJ2-1|13|-|TRBV5-1|TRBD1
TGCGCCAGCAGCCTGGGACAGGGGCTTGAGCAGTTCTTC
CASSLGQGLEQFF
>TRBJ2-7|14|many|TRBV5-1|-
TGCGCCAGCAGCCCCGGCAGGGAGGCGTCCGAGCAGTACTTC
CASSPGREASEQYF
>TRBJ2-3|13|-|TRBV20-1|-
TGCAGTGCTAGAGTCCCTCCAGGGAATACGCAGTATTTT
CSARVPPGNTQYF